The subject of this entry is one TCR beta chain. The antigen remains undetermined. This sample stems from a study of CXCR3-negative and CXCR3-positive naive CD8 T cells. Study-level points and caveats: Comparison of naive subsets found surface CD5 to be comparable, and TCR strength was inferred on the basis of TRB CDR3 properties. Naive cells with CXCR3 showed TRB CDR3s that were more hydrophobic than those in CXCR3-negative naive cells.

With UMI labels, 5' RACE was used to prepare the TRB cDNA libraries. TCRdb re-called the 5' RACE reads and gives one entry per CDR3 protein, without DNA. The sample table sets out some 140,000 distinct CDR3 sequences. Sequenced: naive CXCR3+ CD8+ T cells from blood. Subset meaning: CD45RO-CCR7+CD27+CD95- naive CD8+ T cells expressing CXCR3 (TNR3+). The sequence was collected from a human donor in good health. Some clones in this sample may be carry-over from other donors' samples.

CDR3: CASSPGPSGSTTDTQYF. This chain joins TRBV9 and TRBJ2-3; the D gene TCRdb calls, TRBD2, cannot be checked with no DNA. This CDR3 is 17 amino acids long. Germline CDR1 is SGDLS and CDR2 is YYNGEE. Filled out from reference TRBV9 and TRBJ2-3, the complete variable domain reads DSGVTQTPKHLITATGQRVTLRCSPRSGDLSVYWYQQSLDQGLQFLIQYYNGEERAKGNILERFSAQQFPDLHSELNLSSLELGDSALYFCASSPGPSGSTTDTQYFGPGTRLTVL.